These 20 T cell receptor beta chains were sequenced from one sample in a study of blood T cell repertoires in COVID-19. The assay was immunoSEQ multiplex PCR, and TCRdb's table has in-frame clones only and misses some. In the table there are 440,000 or so clones, 70% to 90% of which are singletons. The sequencing sample was made of peripheral blood. The receptors originated from a woman aged 40 to 50 with COVID-19, enrolled during active disease.

The rearrangement uses TRBV5-1 and TRBJ2-1, with a weak D call TRBD2 (6 bases). Germline-derived CDR1 and CDR2 are SGHRS and YFSETQ. This CDR3 has 17 amino acids. Trimming removed 0 bases at V and 2 bases at J, with 15 bases between. CDR3 sequence: CASSLGTFGGTYNEQFF. The CDR3 DNA reads TGCGCCAGCAGCTTGGGTACATTTGGGGGGACCTACAATGAGCAGTTCTTC.

The rearrangement joins TRBV7-9 to TRBJ1-1, with 11 bases fitting TRBD1. V lost 1 base to trimming and J lost 10 bases; unmatched junction nucleotides: 5. The CDR3 totals 14 residues. Germline V gives CDR1 SEHNR, CDR2 FQNEAQ (reference sequence). CDR3 DNA sequence: TGTGCCAGCAGCTTAGAGGGACAGGGGGAAAGAGCTTTCTTT. Translated: CASSLEGQGERAFF.

This clone was recorded a few times. The CDR3 sequence is CASSLVAGGTGAGELFF. DNA of the CDR3: TGTGCCAGCAGCTTGGTAGCGGGGGGTACGGGAGCCGGGGAGCTGTTTTTT. The chain uses TRBV5-4 and TRBJ2-2; 10 bases are a match to TRBD2. The CDR3 contains 17 residues. Germline assignment: CDR1 SGHNT and CDR2 YYREEE (reference sequence). The V gene end was trimmed by 0 bases and the J gene end by 6 bases; junction bases not matched to a gene: 8.

This chain joins TRBV28 and TRBJ1-3; D remains unclear. V lost 3 bases and J 2 bases, leaving 2 bases between the germline ends. From germline, CDR1 is MDHEN and CDR2 SYDVKM. CDR3 length: 12 amino acids. The CDR3 here is CASSFTGNTIYF. CDR3 bases: TGTGCCAGCAGTTTTACTGGAAACACCATATATTTT.

The chain's CDR3 is CASLFDRVDYEQYF. The CDR3 region has the DNA TGTGCCAGCCTATTCGACAGGGTAGACTACGAGCAGTACTTC. V and J are TRBV5-8 and TRBJ2-7; 7 bases line up with TRBD1. CDR3 length: 14 amino acids. The germline CDR1 and CDR2 sequences are SGHTS and YDEGEE. After removal of 7 bases from V and 3 bases from J, the junction contained 10 bases not matched to a gene.

This chain joins TRBV27 and TRBJ1-2; 11 positions match TRBD1. This CDR3 is 11 amino acids long. In germline, CDR1 is MNHEY, CDR2 SMNVEV (reference sequence). The junction had 5 bases not matched to a gene; V was cut back by 7 bases and J by 13 bases. The CDR3 spells CASMGTGGRTF. The CDR3 DNA sequence: TGTGCCAGCATGGGGACAGGGGGACGCACCTTC.

A note on this clone: A read error may account for a junction end that differs from germline. The same CDR3 also results from other DNA sequences found in this sample. The chain carries TRBV7-2 and TRBJ1-6; 8 bases align to TRBD1. The CDR3 totals 15 residues. Germline CDR1 is SGHTA and CDR2 is FQGNSA. In nucleotides, the CDR3 is TGTGCCAGCAGTTTAGGGGACAGGAGGGGTTCACCCCTCCACTTT. Translating it yields CASSLGDRRGSPLHF. Together with reference TRBV7-2 and TRBJ1-6, the CDR3 gives the full variable domain: GAGVSQSPSNKVTEKGKDVELRCDPISGHTALYWYRQSLGQGLEFLIYFQGNSAPDKSGLPSDRFSAERTGGSVSTLTIQRTQQEDSAVYLCASSLGDRRGSPLHFGNGTRLTVT.

The chain carries TRBV6-5 and TRBJ1-5, with D tentatively TRBD1 (5 bases). CDR3 size: 14 residues. The germline CDR1 and CDR2 sequences are MNHEY and SVGAGI. Trimming removed 6 bases from V and 7 bases from J, with 16 bases in between. The CDR3 bases are TGTGCCAGCAGCTCCAGGGAGGTCGGGCAGCCCCAGCATTTT. Its translation is CASSSREVGQPQHF.

The rearrangement links TRBV6-4 to TRBJ2-1; TRBD1 is a possible D gene (6 bases). CDR1 is MRHNA, CDR2 SNTAGT, per germline. This CDR3 is built from 13 residues. The germline V and J ends were trimmed by 0 bases and 6 bases, with 6 bases remaining between them. Written as DNA, the CDR3 is TGTGCCAGCAGTGACTCGGACAGCAATGAGCAGTTCTTC. It codes for CASSDSDSNEQFF.

The chain joins TRBV27 to TRBJ1-1; D possibly corresponds to TRBD1 (6 bases). The CDR3 consists of 16 residues. Germline loops: CDR1 MNHEY, CDR2 SMNVEV (reference sequence). Trimming took off 4 bases at V and 0 bases at J, with 15 bases between the two ends. CDR3 nucleotide sequence: TGTGCCAGCAGTTCTTGGGGGCATGGAGTGAACACTGAAGCTTTCTTT. Translating it yields CASSSWGHGVNTEAFF.

This clone was recorded once. J is TRBJ2-1 and V is TRBV27; a weak D match, TRBD2 (7 bases). V was cut by 6 bases and J by 1 base, with 10 bases left in between. This CDR3 has 14 residues. Per germline, CDR1 MNHEY and CDR2 SMNVEV (reference sequence). CDR3 DNA sequence: TGTGCCAGCAGGGAGGGGGGGTCCTACAATGAGCAGTTCTTC. Translation: CASREGGSYNEQFF.

The chain combines TRBV4-3 with TRBJ1-5; TRBD1 agrees at 7 bases. The length of the CDR3 is 16 residues. The germline V gene encodes CDR1 LGHNA and CDR2 YSLEER. The V and J ends lost 4 bases and 3 bases, in that order; junction bases with no gene match: 9. CDR3 nucleotide sequence: TGCGCCAGCAGCCCGAAATTAGACAGGGACAATCAGCCCCAGCATTTT. The encoded protein is CASSPKLDRDNQPQHF.

V usage is TRBV6-5 and J usage is TRBJ1-1; D perhaps matches TRBD1 (6 bases). The CDR3 sequence is 14 residues long. With 6 bases removed from V and 0 bases from J, the gap between germline ends came to 11 bases. Germline V gene lookup returns CDR1 MNHEY and CDR2 SVGAGI. As DNA, the CDR3 is TGTGCCAGCAGGGGAACAGGGATGAACACTGAAGCTTTCTTT. Amino acid sequence: CASRGTGMNTEAFF.

The rearrangement uses TRBV28 and TRBJ2-7, with 8 positions matching TRBD1. The CDR3 extends over 14 amino acids. CDR1 and CDR2 from the germline V gene are MDHEN and SYDVKM. V shed 7 bases and J 3 bases; nucleotides not matched to a gene: 8. The CDR3 coding sequence is TGTGCCAGCACCCCGGGACAGGCGGACTACGAGCAGTACTTC. It codes for CASTPGQADYEQYF.

The chain links TRBV28 to TRBJ2-3; the match to TRBD2 covers 10 bases. Germline CDR1 reads MDHEN; CDR2 reads SYDVKM. V trimming: 3 bases; J trimming: 2 bases; junction bases outside the gene matches: 5. The CDR3 has 16 residues. CDR3 coding DNA: TGTGCCAGCAGTTTTTGGCTAGCGGGAGCCACAGATACGCAGTATTTT. Translation: CASSFWLAGATDTQYF.

The chain joins TRBV7-2 to TRBJ1-4; 7 positions agree with TRBD1. The V and J ends lost 5 bases and 2 bases, in that order; junction bases with no gene match: 11. This CDR3 contains 17 residues. Germline V gene lookup returns CDR1 SGHTA and CDR2 FQGNSA. The CDR3 is CASSINRQGPTNEKLFF. The DNA of the CDR3 is TGTGCCAGCAGCATCAATCGACAGGGCCCCACTAATGAAAAACTGTTTTTT.

V and J are TRBV27 and TRBJ2-7, with 13 positions matching TRBD2. Germline-derived CDR1 and CDR2 are MNHEY and SMNVEV (reference sequence). The CDR3 runs to 15 residues. V lost 5 bases to trimming and J lost 5 bases; unmatched junction nucleotides: 6. The chain's CDR3 is CASSVLAGGPNEQYF. Here the CDR3 DNA reads TGTGCCAGCAGTGTACTAGCGGGAGGGCCCAACGAGCAGTACTTC.

V is TRBV28 and J is TRBJ1-4; 11 bases align to TRBD1. The CDR3 consists of 17 residues. The germline gives CDR1 MDHEN, CDR2 SYDVKM. V shed 4 bases, J shed 5 bases, and the junction held 9 bases outside the gene matches. CDR3 region: CASSSPPGQGVNEKLFF. As DNA, the CDR3 is TGTGCCAGCAGTTCCCCGCCGGGACAGGGGGTCAATGAAAAACTGTTTTTT.

This clone was detected a few times. V and J are TRBV7-2 and TRBJ1-5; D perhaps matches TRBD1 (5 bases). The CDR3 length is 16 residues. Germline lookup yields CDR1 SGHTA and CDR2 FQGNSA. V dropped 0 bases and J dropped 2 bases, with 11 bases sitting between them. In DNA form, the CDR3 reads TGTGCCAGCAGCTTAGCTCTGGGGGAGGGCAATCAGCCCCAGCATTTT. Its translation: CASSLALGEGNQPQHF. Combining the CDR3 with reference TRBV7-2 and TRBJ1-5 gives the whole variable domain GAGVSQSPSNKVTEKGKDVELRCDPISGHTALYWYRQSLGQGLEFLIYFQGNSAPDKSGLPSDRFSAERTGGSVSTLTIQRTQQEDSAVYLCASSLALGEGNQPQHFGDGTRLSIL.

The table lists this clone with a count of one. The sample contains more than one DNA sequence encoding this CDR3. J is TRBJ2-7 and V is TRBV27; TRBD1 matches 7 bases. V shed 2 bases, J shed 2 bases, and the junction held 3 bases outside the gene matches. The CDR3 extends over 14 amino acids. The germline V gene encodes CDR1 MNHEY and CDR2 SMNVEV (reference sequence). The CDR3 loop is CASSLTGTAYEQYF. CDR3 DNA: TGTGCCAGCAGTTTAACAGGGACAGCCTACGAGCAGTACTTC.